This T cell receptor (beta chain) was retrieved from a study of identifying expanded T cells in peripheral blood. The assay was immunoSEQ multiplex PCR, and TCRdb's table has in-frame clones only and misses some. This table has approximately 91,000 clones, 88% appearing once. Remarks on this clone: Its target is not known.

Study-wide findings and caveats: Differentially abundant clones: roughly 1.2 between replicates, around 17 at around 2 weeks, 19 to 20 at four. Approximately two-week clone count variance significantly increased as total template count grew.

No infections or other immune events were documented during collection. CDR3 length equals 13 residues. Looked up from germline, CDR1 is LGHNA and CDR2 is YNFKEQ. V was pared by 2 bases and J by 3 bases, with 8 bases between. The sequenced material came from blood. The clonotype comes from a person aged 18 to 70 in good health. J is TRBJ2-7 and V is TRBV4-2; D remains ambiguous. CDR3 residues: CASSQIGFYEQYF. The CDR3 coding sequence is TGTGCCAGCAGCCAAATAGGGTTCTACGAGCAGTACTTC.